Following are 8 T cell receptor beta chains from one sample sequenced in a study of T cells in Graves' hyperthyroidism and ophthalmopathy. Template material for amplifying TCR beta CDR3 regions consisted of RNA transcripts. An initial round of RT-PCR targeting the TCR CDR3 relied on the HTBI primer set. TCRdb recomputed calls from the multiplex PCR reads with MiXCR, one row per CDR3 protein. The data contain about 720,000 distinct CDR3 sequences, approximately 16% of them singletons. The sample was blood. All receptors derive from a man younger than 35 with Graves' hyperthyroidism.

This clonotype was recorded many times. The CDR3 protein is CSARDTVYEQYF. The CDR3 DNA reads TGCAGTGCTAGAGATACGGTCTACGAGCAGTACTTC. The chain employs TRBV20-1 and TRBJ2-7, with unresolved D. V lost 0 bases to trimming and J lost 3 bases, with 6 bases between them. Germline lookup yields CDR1 DFQATT and CDR2 SNEGSKA (reference sequence). The CDR3 is made up of 12 amino acids.

The J gene is TRBJ2-1, the V gene TRBV28; D possibly corresponds to TRBD2 (6 bases). The ends were cut back, 3 bases at V and 7 bases at J, with 10 bases in the middle. The CDR3 sequence is 13 residues long. Germline V gene data show CDR1 as MDHEN and CDR2 as SYDVKM. The CDR3 sequence is CASSLVAVNEQFF. The CDR3 nucleotides are TGTGCCAGCAGTTTGGTAGCGGTGAATGAGCAGTTCTTC.

This clonotype was seen a few times. CDR3 sequence (DNA): TGCAGCGTTGAAGATCGAAGTGAAGAGACCCAGTACTTC. Its protein is CSVEDRSEETQYF. The genes are TRBV29-1 and TRBJ2-5, with D uncertain. This CDR3 has 13 residues. The germline CDR1 and CDR2 sequences are SQVTM and ANQGSEA. V shed 0 bases and J shed 3 bases, with 8 bases lying between them.

This clonotype has ten or more counts. The chain carries TRBV7-2 and TRBJ2-3; D not resolved. Germline V gene lookup returns CDR1 SGHTA and CDR2 FQGNSA. Trimming pared 5 bases from V and 4 bases from J, leaving 22 bases between. The CDR3 runs to 17 residues. This CDR3 is CASSPLFGSPLPDTQYF. The CDR3 nucleotides read TGTGCCAGCAGCCCCCTTTTTGGAAGTCCTCTCCCAGATACGCAGTATTTT.

This clonotype was observed at least ten times. In nucleotides, the CDR3 is TGTGCCTGGAGTGATGTCGGCTCGCCCGGGGAGCTGTTTTTT. This gives the protein CAWSDVGSPGELFF. The chain links TRBV30 to TRBJ2-2; D is ambiguous. CDR3 length: 14 residues. From germline, CDR1 is GTSNPN and CDR2 SVGIG (reference sequence). Trimming took off 1 base at V and 6 bases at J, with 12 bases between the two ends.

This clonotype has just a few counts. The V and J genes are TRBV14 and TRBJ2-5; maybe TRBD1 (6 bases). V lost 4 bases, J lost 10 bases, and 25 bases lay in between. This CDR3 region has 16 residues. The germline gives CDR1 SGHDN, CDR2 FVKESK. CDR3 loop: CASSLSGTPDLRIQYF. In DNA form, the CDR3 reads TGTGCCAGCAGCCTGTCCGGGACACCCGACTTAAGGATCCAGTACTTC. Based on the CDR3 plus reference TRBV14 and TRBJ2-5, the full variable domain is EAGVTQFPSHSVIEKGQTVTLRCDPISGHDNLYWYRRVMGKEIKFLLHFVKESKQDESGMPNNRFLAERTGGTYSTLKVQPAELEDSGVYFCASSLSGTPDLRIQYFGPGTRLLVL.

This clonotype has just a few counts. This sequence joins TRBV18 and TRBJ2-2; no firm D call. Germline assignment: CDR1 KGHSH and CDR2 LQKENI. The CDR3 length is 15 residues. With 2 bases removed from V and 3 bases from J, the gap between germline ends came to 10 bases. The CDR3 coding sequence is TGTGCCAGCTCACCAACCATAGGTTACACCGGGGAGCTGTTTTTT. It translates to CASSPTIGYTGELFF.

This clonotype was seen repeatedly, ten times or more. J is TRBJ2-7 and V is TRBV11-3; D not certain. Germline assignment: CDR1 SGHNT and CDR2 YENEEA. The germline V and J ends were trimmed by 0 bases and 1 base, with 10 bases remaining between them. This CDR3 has 15 residues. The CDR3 is CASSLEFGPSYEQYF. The CDR3 bases are TGTGCCAGCAGCTTAGAATTCGGCCCGTCCTACGAGCAGTACTTC.